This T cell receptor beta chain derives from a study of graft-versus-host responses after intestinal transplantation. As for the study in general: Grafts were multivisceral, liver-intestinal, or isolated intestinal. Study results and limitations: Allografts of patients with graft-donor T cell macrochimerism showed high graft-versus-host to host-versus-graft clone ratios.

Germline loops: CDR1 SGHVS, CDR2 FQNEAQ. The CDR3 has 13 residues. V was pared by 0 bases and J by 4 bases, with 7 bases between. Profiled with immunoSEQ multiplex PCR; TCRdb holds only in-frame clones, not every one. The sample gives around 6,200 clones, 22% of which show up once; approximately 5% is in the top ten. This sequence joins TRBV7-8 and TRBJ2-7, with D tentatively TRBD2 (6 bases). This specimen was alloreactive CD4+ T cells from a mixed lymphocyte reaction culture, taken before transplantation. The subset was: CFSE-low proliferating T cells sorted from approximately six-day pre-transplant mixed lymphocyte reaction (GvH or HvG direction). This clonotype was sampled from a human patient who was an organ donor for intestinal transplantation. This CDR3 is CASSLAAGYEQYF. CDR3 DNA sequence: TGTGCCAGCAGCTTAGCAGCGGGTTACGAGCAGTACTTC. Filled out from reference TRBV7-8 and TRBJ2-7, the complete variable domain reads GAGVSQSPRYKVAKRGQDVALRCDPISGHVSLFWYQQALGQGPEFLTYFQNEAQLDKSGLPSDRFFAERPEGSVSTLKIQRTQQEDSAVYLCASSLAAGYEQYFGPGTRLTVT.